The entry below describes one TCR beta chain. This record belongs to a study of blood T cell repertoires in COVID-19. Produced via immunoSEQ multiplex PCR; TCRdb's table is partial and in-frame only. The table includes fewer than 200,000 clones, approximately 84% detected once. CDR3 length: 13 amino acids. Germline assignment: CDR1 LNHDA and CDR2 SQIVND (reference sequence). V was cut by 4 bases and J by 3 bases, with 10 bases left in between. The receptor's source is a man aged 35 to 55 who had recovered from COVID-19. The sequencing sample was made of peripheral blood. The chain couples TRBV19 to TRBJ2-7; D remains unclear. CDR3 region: CASSKSGSYEQYF. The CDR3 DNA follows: TGTGCCAGTAGTAAGTCAGGCAGCTACGAGCAGTACTTC.